The rows below give T cell receptor beta chains drawn from one sample of a study of T cells in Graves' hyperthyroidism and ophthalmopathy. Using its own MiXCR run on the multiplex PCR reads, TCRdb lists one record per CDR3 protein. Altogether about 640,000 distinct CDR3 sequences are present, less than 25% being singletons, with the ten largest covering under 35%. What was sequenced was blood. These TCRs come from a man under 40 with Graves' ophthalmopathy. The CDR3 runs from the conserved cysteine through the conserved F or W. The D gene is left open where the match is weak. Clone size, where shown, is once, few, many, or a class for clones that have expanded.

clone size: few
J gene: TRBJ2-2
D gene: .
V gene: TRBV24-1
CDR3 DNA: TGTGCCACCAGTGACCCTGGCCAGCCCCCCGGGGAGCTGTTTTTT
CDR3 protein: CATSDPGQPPGELFF

clone size: .
J gene: TRBJ2-2
D gene: TRBD1
V gene: TRBV9
CDR3 DNA: TGTGCCAGCAGCGTAGAAGGGACAGGGTTAGCCGGGGAGCTGTTTTTT
CDR3 protein: CASSVEGTGLAGELFF

clone size: .
J gene: TRBJ2-3
D gene: TRBD1
V gene: TRBV6-5
CDR3 DNA: TGTGCCAGCAGTTATACCGGGACAGGGAGCACAGATACGCAGTATTTT
CDR3 protein: CASSYTGTGSTDTQYF

clone size: .
J gene: TRBJ1-2
D gene: .
V gene: TRBV6-1
CDR3 DNA: TGTGCCAGCAGCAGTGGCTTTCCGGCTAACTATGGCTACACCTTC
CDR3 protein: CASSSGFPANYGYTF

clone size: many
J gene: TRBJ1-1
D gene: .
V gene: TRBV6-1
CDR3 DNA: TGTGCCAGCAGTGAATATCGGCCAGGGGAGATGAACACTGAAGCTTTCTTT
CDR3 protein: CASSEYRPGEMNTEAFF

clone size: few
J gene: TRBJ2-1
D gene: .
V gene: TRBV6-1
CDR3 DNA: TGTGCCAGCAGATACCAGAGATTTAGCTCCTACAATGAGCAGTTCTTC
CDR3 protein: CASRYQRFSSYNEQFF

clone size: few
J gene: TRBJ2-2
D gene: .
V gene: TRBV10-1
CDR3 DNA: TGCGCCAGCAGTGACAGGGTTCAAACCGGGGAGCTGTTTTTT
CDR3 protein: CASSDRVQTGELFF

clone size: .
J gene: TRBJ2-1
D gene: TRBD2
V gene: TRBV7-9
CDR3 DNA: TGTGCCAGCAGCTTAACCGGACTAGCGGGAGGGGAACATGAGCAGTTCTTC
CDR3 protein: CASSLTGLAGGEHEQFF

clone size: .
J gene: TRBJ2-5
D gene: .
V gene: TRBV20-1
CDR3 DNA: TGCAGTGCTAAACTCATACAGCCCTCGGAGTACTTC
CDR3 protein: CSAKLIQPSEYF

clone size: .
J gene: TRBJ2-3
D gene: .
V gene: TRBV24-1
CDR3 DNA: TGTGCCACCAGTGATTTTAAGGGGACAGATACGCAGTATTTT
CDR3 protein: CATSDFKGTDTQYF

clone size: .
J gene: TRBJ2-1
D gene: .
V gene: TRBV7-8
CDR3 DNA: TGTGCCAGCAGCCGGGGGGTGGGACAGAGTTACAATGAGCAGTTCTTC
CDR3 protein: CASSRGVGQSYNEQFF

clone size: many
J gene: TRBJ2-5
D gene: .
V gene: TRBV12-3/TRBV12-4
CDR3 DNA: TGTGCCAGCAGTTTATCCGGGACCGAAGAAGAGACCCAGTACTTC
CDR3 protein: CASSLSGTEEETQYF

clone size: few
J gene: TRBJ1-1
D gene: .
V gene: TRBV19
CDR3 DNA: TGTGCCAGTAGTACGGGGGCCATGAACACTGAAGCTTTCTTT
CDR3 protein: CASSTGAMNTEAFF

clone size: few
J gene: TRBJ2-5
D gene: .
V gene: TRBV2
CDR3 DNA: TGTGCCAGCATGGGTATGGGGTCAGAGACCCAGTACTTC
CDR3 protein: CASMGMGSETQYF

clone size: .
J gene: TRBJ1-2
D gene: .
V gene: TRBV12-3/TRBV12-4
CDR3 DNA: TGTGCCAGCAGTTTTTCAGGGGTTGGTGGCTACACCTTC
CDR3 protein: CASSFSGVGGYTF